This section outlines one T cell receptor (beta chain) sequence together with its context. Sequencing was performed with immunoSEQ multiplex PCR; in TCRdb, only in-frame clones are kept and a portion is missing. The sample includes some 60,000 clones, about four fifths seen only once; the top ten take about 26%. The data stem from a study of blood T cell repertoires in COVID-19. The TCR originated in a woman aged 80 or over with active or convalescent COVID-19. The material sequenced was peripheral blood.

CDR3 bases: TGTGCCAGCAGCTTAATGGGACAGGGGGCGGATGAGCAGTTCTTC. Protein sequence: CASSLMGQGADEQFF. The chain combines TRBV7-3 with TRBJ2-1; 12 nucleotides match TRBD1. Germline-derived CDR1 and CDR2 are SGHTA and FQGTGA. The CDR3 has 15 amino acids. The junction had 3 bases not matched to a gene; V was cut back by 1 base and J by 8 bases.